This T cell receptor beta chain was captured in a study of regulatory T cells in long-lasting Graves disease. Study-level findings and limits: Sample size was small, which may have lowered accuracy. Persistent cases favored TRBV28, TRBJ1-2 and TRBJ2-5.

Sequencing libraries for TCR beta were prepared with iRepertoire HTBI primers and Arm-PCR of CDR3 regions. How the authors handled the data: Across the samples, identification revealed 60 to 75 TRBV and 11 to 15 TRBJ segments. TCRdb ran MiXCR on the multiplex PCR reads and lists one entry per CDR3 protein. These V and J calls rely on TCRdb rather than the paper's analysis. The data contain some 500,000 distinct CDR3 sequences, 15% to 20% of them singletons. A word on this clonotype: What it binds is unknown. Given the absence of the conserved phenylalanine or tryptophan at the CDR3 end, a read error is likely.

Trimming left V 6 bases short and J 8 bases short, with 19 bases between. This CDR3 contains 14 residues. The germline V gene has CDR1 MNHEY and CDR2 SMNVEV (reference sequence). The time point denotes: newly diagnosed GD, antithyroid drugs for less than 3 months. The TCR library was prepared using RNA isolated from PBMCs. The same sample was also used in a study of T cells in Graves' hyperthyroidism and ophthalmopathy. That work states: Graves' hyperthyroidism without ophthalmopathy progression within 18 months was termed stable.

This sequence was found in a woman aged 35-65 years with Graves disease. The gene calls are TRBV27 and TRBJ1-1; TRBD1 might be the D (5 bases). Sequencing was performed on peripheral blood mononuclear cells (PBMCs), taken at new diagnosis, from a patient treated with antithyroid drugs. CDR3 bases: TGTGCCAGCAGCATGGGACTAACCGCCATGGAAGCTTTCCTT. Amino acid sequence: CASSMGLTAMEAFL.